This T cell receptor (beta chain) originates from a study of PD-1 blockade in classical Hodgkin lymphoma. Some clones are missing from TCRdb's copy, which holds only in-frame ones; the method was immunoSEQ multiplex PCR. The sample comprises around 60,000 clones, more than 90% of which are singletons, and around 8% rests with the top ten. The time point denotes: cycle 4 day 1 (C4D1), after 6 weeks of nivolumab. Every patient had relapsed following autologous stem cell transplantation, and cohorts differed in brentuximab vedotin exposure. Germline V gene data show CDR1 as SGHTA and CDR2 as FQGNSA. V gave up 5 bases and J gave up 5 bases; unmatched junction bases: 12. This CDR3 is built from 16 residues.

The V and J genes are TRBV7-2 and TRBJ2-1; 7 nucleotides line up with TRBD2. Here the sequenced sample was peripheral blood mononuclear cells (PBMCs), taken before the fourth cycle of nivolumab. The clonotype comes from a human donor with classical Hodgkin lymphoma. This CDR3 reads CASSPEPGLLHNEQFF. The CDR3 nucleotides are TGTGCCAGCAGCCCGGAACCGGGACTACTACACAATGAGCAGTTCTTC.